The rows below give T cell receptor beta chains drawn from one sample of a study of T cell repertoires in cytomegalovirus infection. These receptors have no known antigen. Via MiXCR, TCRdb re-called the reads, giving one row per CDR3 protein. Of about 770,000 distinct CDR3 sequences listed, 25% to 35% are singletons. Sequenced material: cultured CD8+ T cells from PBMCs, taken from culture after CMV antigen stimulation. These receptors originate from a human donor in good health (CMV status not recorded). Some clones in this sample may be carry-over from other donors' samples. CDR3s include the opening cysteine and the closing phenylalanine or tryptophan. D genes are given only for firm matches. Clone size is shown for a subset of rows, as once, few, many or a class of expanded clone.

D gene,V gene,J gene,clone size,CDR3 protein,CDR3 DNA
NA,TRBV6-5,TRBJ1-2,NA,CASSYYRMDYGYTF,TGTGCCAGCAGTTACTACCGGATGGACTATGGCTACACCTTC
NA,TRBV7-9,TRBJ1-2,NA,CAFESLKDGYTF,TGTGCCTTCGAGAGCCTCAAGGATGGCTACACCTTC
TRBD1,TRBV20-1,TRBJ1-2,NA,CSALGQGALGYTF,TGCAGTGCCCTAGGACAGGGCGCCTTGGGCTACACCTTC
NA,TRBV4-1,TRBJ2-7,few,CASSQEPGVGYEQYF,TGCGCCAGCAGCCAGGAACCAGGGGTGGGCTACGAGCAGTACTTC
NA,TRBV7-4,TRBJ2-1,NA,CASSFPLGYNEQFF,TGTGCCAGCAGCTTCCCACTAGGCTACAATGAGCAGTTCTTC
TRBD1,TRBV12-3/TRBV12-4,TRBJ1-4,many,CASSHMGTANEKLFF,TGTGCCAGCAGCCACATGGGGACAGCGAATGAAAAACTGTTTTTT
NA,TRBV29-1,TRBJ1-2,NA,CSVWGSYGYTF,TGCAGCGTTTGGGGCAGCTATGGCTACACCTTC
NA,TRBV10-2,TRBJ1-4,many,CASSQPGSNGKLFF,TGCGCCAGCAGTCAGCCGGGATCCAATGGAAAACTGTTTTTT
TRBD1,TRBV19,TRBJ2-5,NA,CASSPRTGASFGTQYF,TGTGCCAGTAGTCCACGGACAGGGGCCTCTTTCGGGACCCAGTACTTC
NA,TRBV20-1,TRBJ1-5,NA,CSARDGWRFNQPQHF,TGCAGTGCTAGAGATGGGTGGAGATTCAATCAGCCCCAGCATTTT
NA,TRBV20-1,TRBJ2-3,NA,CSARDRGVSSTDTQYF,TGCAGTGCTAGAGATCGTGGGGTCTCTAGCACAGATACGCAGTATTTT
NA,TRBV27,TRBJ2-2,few,CASSPLTGFGTGELFF,TGTGCCAGCAGTCCTCTAACAGGGTTTGGGACCGGGGAGCTGTTTTTT
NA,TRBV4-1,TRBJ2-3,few,CASSQVSGDPDTQYF,TGCGCCAGCAGCCAAGTTTCTGGGGATCCAGATACGCAGTATTTT
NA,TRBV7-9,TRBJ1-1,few,CASSARAQGLVNTEAFF,TGTGCCAGCAGCGCACGCGCTCAGGGTCTCGTGAACACTGAAGCTTTCTTT
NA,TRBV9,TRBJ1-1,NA,CASGGGATEAFF,TGTGCCAGCGGAGGGGGGGCTACTGAAGCTTTCTTT
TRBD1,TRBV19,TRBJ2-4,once,CASSRQGDSQNIQYF,TGTGCCAGTAGTAGACAGGGGGATAGCCAAAACATTCAGTACTTC
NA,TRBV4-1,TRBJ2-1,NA,CASSQFGPDKYNEQFF,TGCGCCAGCAGCCAATTTGGGCCCGATAAATACAATGAGCAGTTCTTC
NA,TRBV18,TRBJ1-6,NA,CASSPEAGVSYNSPLHF,TGTGCCAGCTCACCAGAGGCGGGGGTTTCCTATAATTCACCCCTCCACTTT
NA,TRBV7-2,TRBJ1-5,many,CASSLADQYSNQPQHF,TGTGCCAGCAGCTTAGCTGATCAATATAGCAATCAGCCCCAGCATTTT
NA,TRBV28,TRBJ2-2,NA,CASRPSETGELFF,TGTGCCAGCAGGCCGAGTGAAACCGGGGAGCTGTTTTTT
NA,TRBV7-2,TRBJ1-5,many,CASSAPRSGDQPQHF,TGTGCCAGCAGCGCCCCGCGATCAGGGGATCAGCCCCAGCATTTT
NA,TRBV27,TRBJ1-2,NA,CASSLAGGAYYGYTF,TGTGCCAGCAGTTTAGCGGGGGGCGCGTATTATGGCTACACCTTC